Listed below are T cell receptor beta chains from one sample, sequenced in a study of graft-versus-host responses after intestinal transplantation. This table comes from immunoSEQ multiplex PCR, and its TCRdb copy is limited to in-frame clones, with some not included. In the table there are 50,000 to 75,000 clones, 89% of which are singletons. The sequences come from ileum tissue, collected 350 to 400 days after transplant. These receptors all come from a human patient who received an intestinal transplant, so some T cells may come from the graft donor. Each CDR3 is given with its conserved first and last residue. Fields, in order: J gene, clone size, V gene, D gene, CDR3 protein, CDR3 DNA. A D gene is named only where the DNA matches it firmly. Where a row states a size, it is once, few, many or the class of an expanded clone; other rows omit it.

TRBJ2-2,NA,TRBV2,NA,CASSKSESRAAQYTGELFF,TGTGCCAGCAGTAAATCAGAGTCCCGGGCAGCCCAATACACCGGGGAGCTGTTTTTT
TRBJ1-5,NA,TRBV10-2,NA,CASSEMAGSNQPQHF,TGCGCCAGCAGTGAAATGGCGGGTAGCAATCAGCCCCAGCATTTT
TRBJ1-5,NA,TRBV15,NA,CATSRDPGIAQPQHF,TGTGCCACCAGCAGGGACCCCGGGATTGCTCAGCCCCAGCATTTT
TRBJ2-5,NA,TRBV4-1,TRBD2,CASSQVGGQETQYF,TGCGCCAGCAGCCAGGTGGGAGGGCAAGAGACCCAGTACTTC
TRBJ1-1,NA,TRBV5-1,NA,CASSFRQGAEAFF,TGCGCCAGCAGCTTCCGGCAGGGCGCTGAAGCTTTCTTT
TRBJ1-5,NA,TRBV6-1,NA,CASSEGTALRPQHF,TGTGCCAGCAGTGAAGGGACAGCCTTAAGGCCCCAGCATTTT
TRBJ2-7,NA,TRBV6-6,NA,CASILKQAFSYEQYF,TGTGCCAGCATCTTGAAACAGGCGTTCTCCTACGAGCAGTACTTC
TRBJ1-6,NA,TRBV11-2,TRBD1,CASSPLPGQGPNSPLHF,TGTGCCAGCAGCCCCTTGCCGGGACAGGGGCCTAATTCACCCCTCCACTTT
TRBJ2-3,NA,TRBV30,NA,CAWTKVGTDTQYF,TGTGCCTGGACAAAAGTCGGCACAGATACGCAGTATTTT
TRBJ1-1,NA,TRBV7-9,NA,CASSLGTDRRDTEAFF,TGTGCCAGCAGCTTGGGGACCGACAGGAGGGATACTGAAGCTTTCTTT
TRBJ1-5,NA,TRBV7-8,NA,CASSLRGDSGSNQPQHF,TGTGCCAGCAGCTTACGTGGGGATTCAGGGAGCAATCAGCCCCAGCATTTT
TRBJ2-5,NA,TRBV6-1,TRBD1,CASSSPGTAKETQYF,TGTGCCAGCAGTTCCCCCGGGACAGCTAAAGAGACCCAGTACTTC
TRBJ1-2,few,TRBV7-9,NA,CASSLPTAVNYGYTF,TGTGCCAGCAGCCTCCCGACAGCTGTTAACTATGGCTACACCTTC
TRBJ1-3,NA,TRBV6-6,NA,CASSYRSNTIYF,TGTGCCAGCAGTTACAGGTCAAACACCATATATTTT
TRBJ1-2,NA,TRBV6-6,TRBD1,CASSSRGFYGYTF,TGTGCCAGCAGTTCCAGGGGGTTTTATGGCTACACCTTC
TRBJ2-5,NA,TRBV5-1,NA,CASSLTQETQYF,TGCGCCAGCAGCTTGACTCAAGAGACCCAGTACTTC
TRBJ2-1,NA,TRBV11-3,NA,CASSFGGPYNEQFF,TGTGCCAGCAGCTTTGGGGGTCCTTACAATGAGCAGTTCTTC
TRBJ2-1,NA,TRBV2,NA,CASSEAKIF,TGTGCCAGCAGTGAAGCGAAGATCTTC
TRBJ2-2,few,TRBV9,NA,CASSVARQVYTGELFF,TGTGCCAGCAGCGTAGCTCGACAGGTCTACACCGGGGAGCTGTTTTTT
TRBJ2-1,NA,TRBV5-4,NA,CASSFDQMFGNEQFF,TGTGCCAGCAGCTTCGACCAGATGTTTGGCAATGAGCAGTTCTTC
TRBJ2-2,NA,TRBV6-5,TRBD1,CASSYGTGDTGELFF,TGTGCCAGCAGTTACGGGACAGGGGACACCGGGGAGCTGTTTTTT
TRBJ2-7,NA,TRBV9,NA,CASSPRQGSSYEQYF,TGTGCCAGCAGCCCCCGCCAGGGGTCCTCCTACGAGCAGTACTTC
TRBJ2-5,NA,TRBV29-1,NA,CSVNGAPGTQYF,TGCAGCGTTAACGGCGCCCCCGGGACCCAGTACTTC
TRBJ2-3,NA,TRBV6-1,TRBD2,CASTVAGPRDTQYF,TGTGCCAGCACCGTAGCGGGCCCTAGGGATACGCAGTATTTT
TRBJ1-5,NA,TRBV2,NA,CASTLSRNGNQPQHF,TGTGCCAGCACCCTAAGTCGGAATGGCAATCAGCCCCAGCATTTT
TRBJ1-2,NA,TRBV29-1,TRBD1,CSGTGGSDYGYTF,TGCAGCGGAACAGGGGGAAGTGACTATGGCTACACCTTC
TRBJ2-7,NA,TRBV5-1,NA,CASSGESTYEQYF,TGCGCCAGCAGTGGTGAGAGCACCTACGAGCAGTACTTC
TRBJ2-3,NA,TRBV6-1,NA,CASSEAVVTDTQYF,TGTGCCAGCAGTGAAGCGGTCGTCACAGATACGCAGTATTTT
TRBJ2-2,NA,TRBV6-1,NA,CASSLWREPGELFF,TGTGCCAGCAGTCTTTGGAGGGAGCCCGGGGAGCTGTTTTTT
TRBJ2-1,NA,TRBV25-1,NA,CASEGYEQFF,TGTGCCAGCGAGGGATACGAGCAGTTCTTC
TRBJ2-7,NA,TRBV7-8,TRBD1,CASSLSWTGDPYEQYF,TGTGCCAGCAGCTTATCCTGGACAGGGGATCCCTACGAGCAGTACTTC
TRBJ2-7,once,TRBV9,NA,CASSGSRDGSYEQYF,TGTGCCAGCAGTGGGTCTCGGGACGGATCCTACGAGCAGTACTTC
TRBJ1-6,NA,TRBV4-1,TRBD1,CASSHLGQVNSPLHF,TGCGCCAGCAGCCATCTTGGACAGGTTAATTCACCCCTCCACTTT
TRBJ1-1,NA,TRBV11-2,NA,CASSPALGGTEAFF,TGTGCCAGCAGCCCTGCCCTAGGGGGCACTGAAGCTTTCTTT
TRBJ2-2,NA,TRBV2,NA,CASRTENTGELFF,TGTGCCAGCAGGACGGAGAACACCGGGGAGCTGTTTTTT
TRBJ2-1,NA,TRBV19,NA,CASNRVGVDNEQFF,TGTGCCAGTAATAGGGTAGGAGTTGACAATGAGCAGTTCTTC
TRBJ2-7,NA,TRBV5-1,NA,CASRGPGMAGEQYF,TGCGCCAGCAGAGGGCCAGGAATGGCGGGTGAGCAGTACTTC
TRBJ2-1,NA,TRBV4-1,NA,CASSLLGQLHNEQFF,TGCGCCAGCAGCCTCCTTGGACAGTTACACAATGAGCAGTTCTTC
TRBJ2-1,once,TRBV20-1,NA,CSAHWYNEQFF,TGCAGTGCTCACTGGTACAATGAGCAGTTCTTC
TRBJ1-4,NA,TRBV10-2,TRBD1,CATRDRVREKLFF,TGCGCCACCAGGGACAGGGTGCGTGAAAAACTGTTTTTT
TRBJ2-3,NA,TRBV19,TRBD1,CASSIQGADTQYF,TGTGCCAGTAGTATACAGGGGGCAGATACGCAGTATTTT
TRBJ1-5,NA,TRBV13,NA,CASSLRGQPQHF,TGTGCCAGCAGCTTAAGGGGACAGCCCCAGCATTTT
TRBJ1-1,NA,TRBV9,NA,CASSVGGTTNTEAFF,TGTGCCAGCAGCGTAGGAGGTACAACGAACACTGAAGCTTTCTTT
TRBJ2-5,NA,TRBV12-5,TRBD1,CASGATGGGYQETQYF,TGTGCTAGTGGCGCTACAGGGGGCGGATACCAAGAGACCCAGTACTTC
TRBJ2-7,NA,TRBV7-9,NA,CASSPTLGRTYEQYF,TGTGCCAGCAGCCCAACTCTAGGACGGACCTACGAGCAGTACTTC
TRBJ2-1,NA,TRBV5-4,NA,CASSSYGVSYNEQFF,TGTGCCAGCAGCTCATACGGGGTTTCCTACAATGAGCAGTTCTTC